The rows below give T cell receptor beta chains drawn from one sample of a study of PD-L1 blockade in urothelial cancer. Libraries were prepared by immunoSEQ multiplex PCR; TCRdb keeps only in-frame clonotypes and omits some of them. The sample contains some 40,000 clones, 80% to 95% of which appear only once. The starting material was PBMCs, obtained around atezolizumab (anti-PD-L1) treatment. These receptors originate from a man between 65 and 80 years old with urothelial cancer. Each CDR3 is given without its conserved first and last residue. Fields, in order: D gene, V gene, J gene, CDR3 protein. The D gene is left open where the match is weak.

d_gene: .
v_gene: TRBV2
j_gene: TRBJ2-7
CDR3aa: ASVSRGAAGDTYEQY

d_gene: TRBD1
v_gene: TRBV20-1
j_gene: TRBJ1-1
CDR3aa: SASRQGTAF

d_gene: .
v_gene: TRBV20-1
j_gene: TRBJ2-1
CDR3aa: SAPHNEQF

d_gene: TRBD1
v_gene: TRBV27
j_gene: TRBJ2-5
CDR3aa: ASSTPTGKETQY

d_gene: TRBD1
v_gene: TRBV28
j_gene: TRBJ2-3
CDR3aa: ASRPNRGRGDTQY

d_gene: TRBD2
v_gene: TRBV27
j_gene: TRBJ2-1
CDR3aa: ASSLSGSGYNEQF

d_gene: TRBD1
v_gene: TRBV6-1
j_gene: TRBJ2-2
CDR3aa: ASTSGQGRAGELF

d_gene: .
v_gene: TRBV7-8
j_gene: TRBJ1-1
CDR3aa: ASSFRDMSEAF

d_gene: TRBD1
v_gene: TRBV15
j_gene: TRBJ2-1
CDR3aa: ATSRNPGGSWHNEQF

d_gene: TRBD1
v_gene: TRBV19
j_gene: TRBJ1-2
CDR3aa: ASSISNRGLYGYT

d_gene: .
v_gene: TRBV30
j_gene: TRBJ1-4
CDR3aa: AWSVLPPEKLF

d_gene: TRBD2
v_gene: TRBV7-6
j_gene: TRBJ2-5
CDR3aa: ASSPGLAGSSRKETQY

d_gene: .
v_gene: TRBV28
j_gene: TRBJ1-2
CDR3aa: ASSPSGRGKQNYGYT

d_gene: TRBD1
v_gene: TRBV5-1
j_gene: TRBJ1-2
CDR3aa: ASSFDRGLGGYT

d_gene: .
v_gene: TRBV5-5
j_gene: TRBJ1-1
CDR3aa: ASSLVSAEAF

d_gene: TRBD1
v_gene: TRBV5-4
j_gene: TRBJ2-7
CDR3aa: ASSLDRGYEQY

d_gene: TRBD2
v_gene: TRBV28
j_gene: TRBJ2-6
CDR3aa: ASSFRLAGESGANVLT

d_gene: TRBD1
v_gene: TRBV11-2
j_gene: TRBJ2-2
CDR3aa: ASSSGQGSNTGELF

d_gene: TRBD2
v_gene: TRBV18
j_gene: TRBJ2-4
CDR3aa: ASSPLASGGAKNIQY

d_gene: TRBD2
v_gene: TRBV5-6
j_gene: TRBJ2-1
CDR3aa: ASSFRTSGRDEQF

d_gene: .
v_gene: TRBV19
j_gene: TRBJ1-1
CDR3aa: ASSRTDSNTEAF

d_gene: .
v_gene: TRBV5-5
j_gene: TRBJ1-5
CDR3aa: ASSLPRADQPQH

d_gene: .
v_gene: TRBV6-5
j_gene: TRBJ2-3
CDR3aa: ASSYWPFLDTQY

d_gene: .
v_gene: TRBV18
j_gene: TRBJ1-4
CDR3aa: ASSPPRGPALETNEKLF

d_gene: .
v_gene: TRBV27
j_gene: TRBJ2-1
CDR3aa: ASGGGWYNEQF

d_gene: .
v_gene: TRBV29-1
j_gene: TRBJ2-7
CDR3aa: SALQGPYEQY

d_gene: .
v_gene: TRBV2
j_gene: TRBJ1-1
CDR3aa: ASSRGGGNTEAF

d_gene: .
v_gene: TRBV6-1
j_gene: TRBJ2-4
CDR3aa: ASNYLYGDIQY

d_gene: .
v_gene: TRBV28
j_gene: TRBJ2-7
CDR3aa: ASSSIGRAYEQY

d_gene: .
v_gene: TRBV19
j_gene: TRBJ1-5
CDR3aa: ASKDLIRTNSNQPQH

d_gene: TRBD1
v_gene: TRBV6-5
j_gene: TRBJ2-7
CDR3aa: ASRSVDRVGSKQY

d_gene: TRBD1
v_gene: TRBV19
j_gene: TRBJ2-3
CDR3aa: ASSIGDRESDTQY

d_gene: TRBD2
v_gene: TRBV18
j_gene: TRBJ2-3
CDR3aa: ASSPRGLALSAQY

d_gene: .
v_gene: TRBV2
j_gene: TRBJ1-5
CDR3aa: ASSESGGAGNQPQH

d_gene: .
v_gene: TRBV2
j_gene: TRBJ2-5
CDR3aa: ASLEGETQY

d_gene: .
v_gene: TRBV21-1
j_gene: TRBJ2-3
CDR3aa: ASSGNPRDTQY

d_gene: TRBD1
v_gene: TRBV27
j_gene: TRBJ1-1
CDR3aa: ASRKGQGPNTEAF

d_gene: TRBD1
v_gene: TRBV4-1
j_gene: TRBJ1-3
CDR3aa: ASSQPGQGAGGNTIY

d_gene: .
v_gene: TRBV28
j_gene: TRBJ2-1
CDR3aa: ASSSPSYRRADSYNEQF

d_gene: .
v_gene: TRBV5-4
j_gene: TRBJ2-3
CDR3aa: ASSSQIDTQY

d_gene: .
v_gene: TRBV6-1
j_gene: TRBJ2-7
CDR3aa: ASSDRGLGGYEQY

d_gene: TRBD2
v_gene: TRBV5-4
j_gene: TRBJ2-1
CDR3aa: ASSTGLAGGFRNEQF

d_gene: .
v_gene: TRBV28
j_gene: TRBJ1-5
CDR3aa: ASIVGGSNQPQH

d_gene: .
v_gene: TRBV5-1
j_gene: TRBJ1-2
CDR3aa: ASSLDRDGCYT

d_gene: TRBD2
v_gene: TRBV7-6
j_gene: TRBJ2-7
CDR3aa: ASSLTSARDYEQY

d_gene: .
v_gene: TRBV9
j_gene: TRBJ1-4
CDR3aa: ASSARTDEKLF

d_gene: .
v_gene: TRBV2
j_gene: TRBJ2-3
CDR3aa: ATKASGNTDTQY

d_gene: TRBD1
v_gene: TRBV4-1
j_gene: TRBJ2-5
CDR3aa: ASSQANTGALRTQY

d_gene: .
v_gene: TRBV2
j_gene: TRBJ1-1
CDR3aa: ASKDFVKGTEAF

d_gene: TRBD1
v_gene: TRBV19
j_gene: TRBJ2-7
CDR3aa: ASSPGQGSSYEQY

d_gene: .
v_gene: TRBV10-3
j_gene: TRBJ1-5
CDR3aa: AISDPAKPQH

d_gene: .
v_gene: TRBV2
j_gene: TRBJ1-5
CDR3aa: ASMGSGGGQPQH

d_gene: TRBD2
v_gene: TRBV4-2
j_gene: TRBJ2-5
CDR3aa: ASSLRGLAGGETQY

d_gene: .
v_gene: TRBV9
j_gene: TRBJ2-7
CDR3aa: ASSVAGGLSYEQY

d_gene: TRBD2
v_gene: TRBV27
j_gene: TRBJ2-5
CDR3aa: ASSSPWGGQY